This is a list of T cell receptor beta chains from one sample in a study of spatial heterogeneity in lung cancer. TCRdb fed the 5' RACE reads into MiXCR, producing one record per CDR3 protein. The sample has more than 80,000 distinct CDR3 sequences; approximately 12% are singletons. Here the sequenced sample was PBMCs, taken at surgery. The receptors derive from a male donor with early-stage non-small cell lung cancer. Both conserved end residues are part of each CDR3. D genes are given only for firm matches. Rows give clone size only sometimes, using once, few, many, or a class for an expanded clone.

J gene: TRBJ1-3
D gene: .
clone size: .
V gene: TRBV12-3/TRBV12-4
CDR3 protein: CASSLLAISGNTIYF
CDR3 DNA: TGTGCCAGCAGTTTGCTTGCAATCTCTGGAAACACCATATATTTT

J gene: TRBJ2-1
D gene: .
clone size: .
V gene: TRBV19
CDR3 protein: CASSQTQSPRREQFF
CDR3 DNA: TGTGCCAGCAGCCAGACCCAATCTCCACGGCGCGAGCAGTTCTTC

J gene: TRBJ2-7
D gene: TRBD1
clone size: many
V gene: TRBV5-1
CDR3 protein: CASSPGQGTTIYEQYF
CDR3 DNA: TGCGCCAGCAGCCCGGGACAGGGGACGACAATCTACGAGCAGTACTTC

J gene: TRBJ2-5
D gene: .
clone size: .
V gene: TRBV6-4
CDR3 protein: CASSAGSTGQETQYF
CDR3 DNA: TGTGCCAGCAGTGCTGGTTCGACGGGCCAAGAGACCCAGTACTTC

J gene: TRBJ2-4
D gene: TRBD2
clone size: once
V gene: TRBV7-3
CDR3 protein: CASSPGLAGVENIQYF
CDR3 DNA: TGTGCCAGCAGCCCAGGACTAGCGGGAGTCGAAAACATTCAGTACTTC

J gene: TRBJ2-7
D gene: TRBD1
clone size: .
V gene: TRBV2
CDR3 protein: CASSEPSGQTYEQYF
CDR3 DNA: TGTGCCAGCAGTGAACCTTCGGGACAGACCTACGAGCAGTACTTC

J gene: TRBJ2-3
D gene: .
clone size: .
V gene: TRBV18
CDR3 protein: CASSPDGHDTQYF
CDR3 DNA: TGTGCCAGCTCCCCCGATGGTCACGATACGCAGTATTTT

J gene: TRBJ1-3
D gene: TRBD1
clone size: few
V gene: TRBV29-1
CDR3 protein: CSVDPTGDDGNTIYF
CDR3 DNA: TGCAGCGTTGACCCCACAGGGGATGATGGAAACACCATATATTTT

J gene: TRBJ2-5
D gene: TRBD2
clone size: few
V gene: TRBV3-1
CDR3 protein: CASSQRTSEKTQYF
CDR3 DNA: TGTGCCAGCAGCCAACGGACTAGCGAAAAGACCCAGTACTTC

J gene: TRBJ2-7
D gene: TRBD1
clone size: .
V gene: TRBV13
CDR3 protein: CASSHTGDQHEQYF
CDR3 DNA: TGTGCCAGCAGCCATACAGGGGACCAGCACGAGCAGTACTTC

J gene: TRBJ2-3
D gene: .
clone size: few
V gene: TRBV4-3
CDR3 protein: CASSPRAPTSTDTQYF
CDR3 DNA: TGCGCCAGCAGCCCCCGGGCCCCGACTAGCACAGATACGCAGTATTTT

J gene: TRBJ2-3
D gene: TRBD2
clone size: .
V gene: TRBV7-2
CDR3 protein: CASSPAASGTSTDTQYF
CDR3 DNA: TGTGCCAGCAGCCCTGCGGCTAGCGGAACTAGCACAGATACGCAGTATTTT

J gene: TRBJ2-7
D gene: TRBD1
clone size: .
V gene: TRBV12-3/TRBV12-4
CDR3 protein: CASSGRGQIFYEQYF
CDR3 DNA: TGTGCCAGCAGTGGTCGGGGACAGATATTCTACGAGCAGTACTTC

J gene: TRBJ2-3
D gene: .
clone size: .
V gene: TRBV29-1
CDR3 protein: CSVDPSTDTQYF
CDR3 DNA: TGCAGCGTTGACCCTAGCACAGATACGCAGTATTTT

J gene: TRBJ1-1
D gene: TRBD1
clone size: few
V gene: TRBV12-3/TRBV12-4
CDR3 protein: CASSLRQGRDTEAFF
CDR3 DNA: TGTGCCAGCAGCCTACGACAGGGGAGGGACACTGAAGCTTTCTTT

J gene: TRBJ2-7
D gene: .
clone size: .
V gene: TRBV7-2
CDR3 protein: CASSLAGRASGNEQYF
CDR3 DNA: TGTGCCAGCAGCTTAGCGGGCAGGGCGTCGGGCAACGAGCAGTACTTC

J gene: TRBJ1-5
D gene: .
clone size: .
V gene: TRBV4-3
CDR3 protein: CASSQTPGTGQPQHF
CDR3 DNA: TGCGCCAGCAGCCAAACGCCCGGGACGGGTCAGCCCCAGCATTTT

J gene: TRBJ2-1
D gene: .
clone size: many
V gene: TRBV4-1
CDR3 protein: CASSQGRDYNEQFF
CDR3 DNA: TGCGCCAGCAGCCAAGGGAGAGATTACAATGAGCAGTTCTTC

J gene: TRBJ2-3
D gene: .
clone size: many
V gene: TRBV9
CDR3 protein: CASSVFSTDTQYF
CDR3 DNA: TGTGCCAGCAGCGTATTTTCTACCGATACGCAGTATTTT